Given below is one TCR beta chain in context. This specimen comes from a study of blood T cells in healthy people across ages. J lost 4 bases, V lost 3 bases, and 6 bases had no gene match. The CDR3 is made up of 16 amino acids. Through a sample-barcoded 5' primer and a J-beta primer mix, a second PCR was run for roughly 6 to 12 cycles. From the 5' RACE reads, TCRdb called clonotypes with MiXCR, one entry per CDR3 protein. The sample has around 1,000,000 distinct CDR3 sequences; approximately 25% are singletons. The same sample was also studied in work on T cells of mothers and their children. In that study: Mothers yielded over 8.5 million CDR3 reads, children some 2.9 million each.

This TCR derives from a girl aged 2 to 10 in good health. The chain recombines TRBV12-3 or TRBV12-4 with TRBJ2-1; 10 bases fit TRBD1. Sequencing was carried out using blood. This CDR3 reads CASSFGQGGMYNEQFF. Here the CDR3 DNA reads TGTGCCAGCAGTTTTGGACAGGGGGGTATGTACAATGAGCAGTTCTTC.